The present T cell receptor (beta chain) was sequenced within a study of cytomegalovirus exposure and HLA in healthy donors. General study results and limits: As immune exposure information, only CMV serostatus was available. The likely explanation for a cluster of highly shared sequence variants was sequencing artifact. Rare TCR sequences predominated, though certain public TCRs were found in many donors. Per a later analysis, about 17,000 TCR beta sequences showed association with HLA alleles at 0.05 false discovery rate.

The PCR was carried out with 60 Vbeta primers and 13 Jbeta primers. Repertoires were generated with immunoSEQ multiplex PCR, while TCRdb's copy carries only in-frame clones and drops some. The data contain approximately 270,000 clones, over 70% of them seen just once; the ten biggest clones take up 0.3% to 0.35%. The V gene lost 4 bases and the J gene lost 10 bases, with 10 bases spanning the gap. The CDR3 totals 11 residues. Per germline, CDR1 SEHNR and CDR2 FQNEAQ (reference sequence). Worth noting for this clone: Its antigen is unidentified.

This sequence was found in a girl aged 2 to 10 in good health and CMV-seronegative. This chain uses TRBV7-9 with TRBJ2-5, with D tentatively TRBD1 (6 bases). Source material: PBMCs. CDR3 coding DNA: TGTGCCAGCAGCTACGGACAGATCCAGTACTTC. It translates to CASSYGQIQYF.